A selection of T cell receptor beta chains follows, all from one sample in a study of tumor-infiltrating lymphocytes in primary liver carcinoma. TCRdb re-called the multiplex PCR reads through MiXCR, storing one row per CDR3 protein. This table holds roughly 30,000 distinct CDR3 sequences, 76% found once. What was sequenced was liver tumor tissue from sampling region 5. These TCRs come from a man between 35 and 55 years old with primary liver carcinoma and hepatitis B virus infection. Each CDR3 is given with its conserved first and last residue.

j_call	v_call	cdr3_aa
TRBJ1-1	TRBV6-1	CASQGGCGGLNTEAFF
TRBJ2-2	TRBV5-5	CASSSTVTRELFF
TRBJ2-7	TRBV12-3/TRBV12-4	CASSFGTGLFYEQYF
TRBJ2-7	TRBV10-2	CASRHYPDEQYF
TRBJ2-2	TRBV10-3	CAISAGLSNTGEPFF
TRBJ2-4	TRBV12-3/TRBV12-4	CASSLSHNIQYF
TRBJ2-7	TRBV4-1	CASSQEDRYSYVQYF
TRBJ2-7	TRBV11-2	CASGLEMTPKPYEQYF
TRBJ2-3	TRBV11-2	CASSTPGGWADTQYF
TRBJ2-3	TRBV20-1	CSAPVFTGRSETQYF
TRBJ2-5	TRBV11-2	CASGLTAGGSGETRYF
TRBJ1-6	TRBV4-1	CASSHYLRGVDSPLHF
TRBJ1-4	TRBV11-2	CANSFDGFANEKLFF
TRBJ2-3	TRBV7-9	CASRPARGRERSDTQYF
TRBJ1-2	TRBV7-9	CPSSPEGRLSQYGYTF
TRBJ2-1	TRBV6-2/TRBV6-3	CASSSPPLRYDEQFF
TRBJ2-7	TRBV10-3	CAISEARTGEYEQYF
TRBJ2-3	TRBV6-2/TRBV6-3	CARSFLRLTGAGAITQYF
TRBJ1-1	TRBV6-1	CASNEGTGGNIEAFF
TRBJ2-3	TRBV29-1	CSVPPGGGPDTQYF
TRBJ2-6	TRBV5-4	CASSPALGSGVSGANVLTF
TRBJ2-7	TRBV11-2	CASSSQTWGYEQYF
TRBJ2-7	TRBV5-1	CASSLQPWTGFNEQYF
TRBJ2-5	TRBV29-1	CSVETDRGRGEAQYF
TRBJ2-5	TRBV5-4	CASSQQGPEETQYF
TRBJ2-7	TRBV6-2/TRBV6-3	CDSTCDSSYEQYF
TRBJ2-1	TRBV11-2	CASSIELLAVMNGQFF
TRBJ2-1	TRBV2	CASTPAVVVDEQFF
TRBJ2-7	TRBV6-2/TRBV6-3	CTTRASGRYEHYF
TRBJ1-1	TRBV6-1	CATGTPGQGVGSRNIEAFF
TRBJ2-4	TRBV12-3/TRBV12-4	CATSTAAGKNIQYF
TRBJ2-4	TRBV5-8	CASSLGLAGPKNIQYF
TRBJ1-1	TRBV4-1	CASSPTWAENTEAFF
TRBJ2-1	TRBV11-1	CASNSFGQGSNEQFF